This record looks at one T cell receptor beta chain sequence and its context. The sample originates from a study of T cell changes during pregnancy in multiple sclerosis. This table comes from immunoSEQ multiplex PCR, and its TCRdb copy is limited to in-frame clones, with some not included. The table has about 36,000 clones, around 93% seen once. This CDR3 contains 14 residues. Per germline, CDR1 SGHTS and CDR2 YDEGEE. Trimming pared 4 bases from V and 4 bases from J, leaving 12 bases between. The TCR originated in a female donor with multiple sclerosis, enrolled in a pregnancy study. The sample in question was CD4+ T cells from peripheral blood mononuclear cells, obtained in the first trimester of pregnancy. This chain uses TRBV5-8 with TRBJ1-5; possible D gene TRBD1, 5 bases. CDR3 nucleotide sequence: TGTGCCAGCAGCATCGGGACTCTTAATCAGCCCCAGCATTTT. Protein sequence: CASSIGTLNQPQHF.